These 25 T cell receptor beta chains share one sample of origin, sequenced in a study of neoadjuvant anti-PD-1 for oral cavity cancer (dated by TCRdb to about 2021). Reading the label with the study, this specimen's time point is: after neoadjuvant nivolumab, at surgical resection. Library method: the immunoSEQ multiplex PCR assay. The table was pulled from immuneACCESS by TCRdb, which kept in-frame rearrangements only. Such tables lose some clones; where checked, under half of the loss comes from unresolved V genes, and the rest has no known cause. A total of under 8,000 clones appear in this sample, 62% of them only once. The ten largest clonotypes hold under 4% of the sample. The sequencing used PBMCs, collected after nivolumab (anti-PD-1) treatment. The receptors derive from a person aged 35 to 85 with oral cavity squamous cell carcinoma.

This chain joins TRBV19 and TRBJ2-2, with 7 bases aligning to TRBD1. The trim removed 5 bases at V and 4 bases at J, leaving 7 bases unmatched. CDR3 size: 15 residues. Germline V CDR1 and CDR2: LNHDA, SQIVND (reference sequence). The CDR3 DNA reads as TGTGCCAGTAGTTCGGGACAGACCATCACCGGGGAGCTGTTTTTT. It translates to CASSSGQTITGELFF.

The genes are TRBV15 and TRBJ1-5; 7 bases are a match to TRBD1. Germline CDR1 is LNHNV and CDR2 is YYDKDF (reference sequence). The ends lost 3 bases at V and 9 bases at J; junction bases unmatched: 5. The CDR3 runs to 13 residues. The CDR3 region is CATSSDRARPQHF. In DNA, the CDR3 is TGTGCCACCAGCAGCGACAGGGCGAGGCCCCAGCATTTT. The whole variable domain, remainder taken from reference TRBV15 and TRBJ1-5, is DAMVIQNPRYQVTQFGKPVTLSCSQTLNHNVMYWYQQKSSQAPKLLFHYYDKDFNNEADTPDNFQSRRPNTSFCFLDIRSPGLGDTAMYLCATSSDRARPQHFGDGTRLSIL.

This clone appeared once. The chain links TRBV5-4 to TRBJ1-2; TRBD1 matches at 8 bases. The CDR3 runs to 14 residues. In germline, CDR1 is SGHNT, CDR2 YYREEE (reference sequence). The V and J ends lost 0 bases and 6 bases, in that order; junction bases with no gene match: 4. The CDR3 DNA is TGTGCCAGCAGCTTGGGGGACAGGTTCAATGGCTACACCTTC. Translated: CASSLGDRFNGYTF.

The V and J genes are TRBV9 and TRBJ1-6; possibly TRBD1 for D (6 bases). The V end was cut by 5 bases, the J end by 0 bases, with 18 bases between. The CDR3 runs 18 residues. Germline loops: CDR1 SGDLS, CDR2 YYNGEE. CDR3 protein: CASSEGGAISSYNSPLHF. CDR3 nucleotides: TGTGCCAGCAGTGAGGGGGGGGCCATTAGCTCCTATAATTCACCCCTCCACTTT.

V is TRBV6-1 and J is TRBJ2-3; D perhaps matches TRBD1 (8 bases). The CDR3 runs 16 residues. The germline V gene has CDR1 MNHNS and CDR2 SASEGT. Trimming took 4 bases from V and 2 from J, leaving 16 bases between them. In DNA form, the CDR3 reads TGTGCCAGCAGTGCGTTAACAGGGGGGGACACAGATACGCAGTATTTT. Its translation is CASSALTGGDTDTQYF.

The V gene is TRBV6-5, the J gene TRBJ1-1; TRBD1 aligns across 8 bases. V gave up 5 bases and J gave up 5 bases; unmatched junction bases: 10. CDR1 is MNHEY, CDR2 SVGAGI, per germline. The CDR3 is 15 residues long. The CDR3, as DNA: TGTGCCAGCAGTGGTATACAGGGGGTCAGAACTGAAGCTTTCTTT. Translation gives CASSGIQGVRTEAFF.

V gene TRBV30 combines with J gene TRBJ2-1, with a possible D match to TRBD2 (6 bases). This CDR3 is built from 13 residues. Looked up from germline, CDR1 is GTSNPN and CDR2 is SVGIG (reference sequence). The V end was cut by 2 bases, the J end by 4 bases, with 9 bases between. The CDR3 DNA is TGTGCCTGGAGTTCCGCGGGATACAATGAGCAGTTCTTC. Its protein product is CAWSSAGYNEQFF.

The CDR3 coding sequence is TGTGCCAGCAGCTCCAGGATGACAGGAGCCTTCTACGAGCAGTACTTC. It codes for CASSSRMTGAFYEQYF. The chain recombines TRBV7-6 with TRBJ2-7, with D tentatively TRBD1 (6 bases). Germline CDR1 SGHVS, CDR2 FNYEAQ. This CDR3 is 16 amino acids long. Trimming shortened V by 4 bases and J by 3 bases, and 19 bases separated the two germline ends.

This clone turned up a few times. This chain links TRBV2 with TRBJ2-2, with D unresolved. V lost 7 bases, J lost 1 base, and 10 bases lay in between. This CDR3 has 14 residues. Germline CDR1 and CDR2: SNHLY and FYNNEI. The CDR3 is CASNPLGNTGELFF. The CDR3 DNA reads TGTGCCAGCAACCCCCTAGGGAACACCGGGGAGCTGTTTTTT.

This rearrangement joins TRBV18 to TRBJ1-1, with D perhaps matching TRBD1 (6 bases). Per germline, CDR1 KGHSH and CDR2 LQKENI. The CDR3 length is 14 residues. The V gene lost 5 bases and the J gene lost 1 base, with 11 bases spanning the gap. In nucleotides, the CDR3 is TGTGCCAGCTCAGCAGGGGTACAGAACACTGAAGCTTTCTTT. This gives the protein CASSAGVQNTEAFF.

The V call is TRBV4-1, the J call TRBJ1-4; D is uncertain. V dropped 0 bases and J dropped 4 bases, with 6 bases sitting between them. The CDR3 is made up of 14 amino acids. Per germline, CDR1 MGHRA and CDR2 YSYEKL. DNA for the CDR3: TGCGCCAGCAGCCAAGACCACCTTAATGAAAAACTGTTTTTT. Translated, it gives CASSQDHLNEKLFF.

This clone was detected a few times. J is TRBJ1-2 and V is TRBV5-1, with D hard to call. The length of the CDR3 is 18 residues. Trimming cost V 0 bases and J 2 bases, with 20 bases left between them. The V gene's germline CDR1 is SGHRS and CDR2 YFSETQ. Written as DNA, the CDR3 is TGCGCCAGCAGCTTGGGTTCAGCCCAGAGGAATTCGAACTATGGCTACACCTTC. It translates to CASSLGSAQRNSNYGYTF.

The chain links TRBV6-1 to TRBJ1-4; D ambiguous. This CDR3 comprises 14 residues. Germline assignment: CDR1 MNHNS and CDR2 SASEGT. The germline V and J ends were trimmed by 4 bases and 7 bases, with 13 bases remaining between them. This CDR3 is CASSGTRSLEKLFF. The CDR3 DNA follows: TGTGCCAGCAGTGGGACGCGATCTCTTGAAAAACTGTTTTTT.

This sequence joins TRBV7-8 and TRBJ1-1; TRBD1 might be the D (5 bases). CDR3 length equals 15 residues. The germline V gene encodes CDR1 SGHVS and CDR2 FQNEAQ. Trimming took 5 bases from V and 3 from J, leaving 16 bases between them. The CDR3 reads CASSPVFGGYTEAFF. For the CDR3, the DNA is TGTGCCAGCAGCCCCGTGTTTGGGGGTTACACTGAAGCTTTCTTT. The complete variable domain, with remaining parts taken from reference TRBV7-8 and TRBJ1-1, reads GAGVSQSPRYKVAKRGQDVALRCDPISGHVSLFWYQQALGQGPEFLTYFQNEAQLDKSGLPSDRFFAERPEGSVSTLKIQRTQQEDSAVYLCASSPVFGGYTEAFFGQGTRLTVV.

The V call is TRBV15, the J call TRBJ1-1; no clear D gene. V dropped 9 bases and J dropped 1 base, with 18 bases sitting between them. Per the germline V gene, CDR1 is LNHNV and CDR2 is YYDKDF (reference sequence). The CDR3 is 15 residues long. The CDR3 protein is CATTQEGYRNTEAFF. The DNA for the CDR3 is TGTGCCACTACTCAGGAGGGTTACCGGAACACTGAAGCTTTCTTT.

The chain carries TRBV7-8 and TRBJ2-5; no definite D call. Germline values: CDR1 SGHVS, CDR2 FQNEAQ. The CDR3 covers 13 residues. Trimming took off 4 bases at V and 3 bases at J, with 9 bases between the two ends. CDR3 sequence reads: CASSSLGKETQYF. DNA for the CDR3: TGTGCCAGCAGCTCGCTTGGGAAAGAGACCCAGTACTTC. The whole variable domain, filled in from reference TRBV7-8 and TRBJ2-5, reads GAGVSQSPRYKVAKRGQDVALRCDPISGHVSLFWYQQALGQGPEFLTYFQNEAQLDKSGLPSDRFFAERPEGSVSTLKIQRTQQEDSAVYLCASSSLGKETQYFGPGTRLLVL.

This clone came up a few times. CDR3 amino acids: CASSPGLAEGQETQYF. CDR3 nucleotides: TGTGCCAGCAGTCCTGGACTAGCGGAGGGACAAGAGACCCAGTACTTC. The genes are TRBV28 and TRBJ2-5, with 10 bases matching TRBD2. With V trimmed by 5 bases and J by 2 bases, 8 bases remained unmatched. CDR1 is MDHEN and CDR2 is SYDVKM in the germline V gene. This CDR3 has 16 residues.

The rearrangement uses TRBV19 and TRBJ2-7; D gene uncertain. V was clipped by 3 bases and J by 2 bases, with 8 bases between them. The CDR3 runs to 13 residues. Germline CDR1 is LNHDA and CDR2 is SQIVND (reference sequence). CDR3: CASSMGSTYEQYF. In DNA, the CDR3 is TGTGCCAGTAGTATGGGCAGTACCTACGAGCAGTACTTC.

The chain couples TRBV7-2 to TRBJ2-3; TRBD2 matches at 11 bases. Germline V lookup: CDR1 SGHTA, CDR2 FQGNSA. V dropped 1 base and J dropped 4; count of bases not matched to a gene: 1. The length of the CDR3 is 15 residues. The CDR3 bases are TGTGCCAGCAGCTTAGGACTAGCGGGACCAGATACGCAGTATTTT. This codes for CASSLGLAGPDTQYF. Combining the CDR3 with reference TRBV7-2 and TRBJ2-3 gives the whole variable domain GAGVSQSPSNKVTEKGKDVELRCDPISGHTALYWYRQSLGQGLEFLIYFQGNSAPDKSGLPSDRFSAERTGGSVSTLTIQRTQQEDSAVYLCASSLGLAGPDTQYFGPGTRLTVL.

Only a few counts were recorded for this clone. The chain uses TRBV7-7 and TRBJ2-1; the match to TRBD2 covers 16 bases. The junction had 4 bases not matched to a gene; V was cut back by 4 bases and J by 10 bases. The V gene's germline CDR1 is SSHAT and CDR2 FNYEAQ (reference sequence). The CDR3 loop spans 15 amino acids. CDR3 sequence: CASSSGLAGGEEQFF. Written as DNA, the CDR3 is TGTGCCAGCAGCTCGGGACTAGCGGGGGGGGAAGAGCAGTTCTTC.

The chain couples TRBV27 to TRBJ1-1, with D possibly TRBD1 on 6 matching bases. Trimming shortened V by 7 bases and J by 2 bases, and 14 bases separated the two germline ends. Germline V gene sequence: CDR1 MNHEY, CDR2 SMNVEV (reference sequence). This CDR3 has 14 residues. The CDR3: CASTHLQGNTEAFF. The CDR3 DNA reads TGTGCCAGCACCCATTTACAGGGAAACACTGAAGCTTTCTTT.

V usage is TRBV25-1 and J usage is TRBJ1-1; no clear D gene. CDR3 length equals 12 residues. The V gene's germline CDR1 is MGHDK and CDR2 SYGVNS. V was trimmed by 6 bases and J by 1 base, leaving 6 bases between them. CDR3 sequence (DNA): TGTGCCAGCAGAGACGAGAACACTGAAGCTTTCTTT. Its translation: CASRDENTEAFF. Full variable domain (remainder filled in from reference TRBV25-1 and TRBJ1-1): EADIYQTPRYLVIGTGKKITLECSQTMGHDKMYWYQQDPGMELHLIHYSYGVNSTEKGDLSSESTVSRIRTEHFPLTLESARPSHTSQYLCASRDENTEAFFGQGTRLTVV.

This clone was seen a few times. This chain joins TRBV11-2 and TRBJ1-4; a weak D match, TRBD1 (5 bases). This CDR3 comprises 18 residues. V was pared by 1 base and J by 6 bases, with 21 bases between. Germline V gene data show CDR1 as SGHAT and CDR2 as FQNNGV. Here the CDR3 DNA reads TGTGCCAGCAGCTTAGTGGCGCAGGGAGTCCTCGTTGATGAAAAACTGTTTTTT. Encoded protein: CASSLVAQGVLVDEKLFF.

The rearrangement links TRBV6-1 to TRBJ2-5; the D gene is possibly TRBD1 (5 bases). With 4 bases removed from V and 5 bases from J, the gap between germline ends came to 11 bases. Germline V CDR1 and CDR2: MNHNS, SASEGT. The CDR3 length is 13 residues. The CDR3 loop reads CASSGTGWETQYF. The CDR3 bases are TGTGCCAGCAGTGGAACAGGTTGGGAGACCCAGTACTTC.

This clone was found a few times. CDR3 nucleotides: TGTGCCAGCAGGGCTTGGGACAGTTATTCACCCCTCCACTTT. Protein product: CASRAWDSYSPLHF. The V call is TRBV11-2, the J call TRBJ1-6; 7 bases fit TRBD1. The CDR3 consists of 14 residues. Trimming took 6 bases from V and 8 from J; bases not matched to a gene: 7. The germline CDR1 and CDR2 sequences are SGHAT and FQNNGV.